The 2 T cell receptor beta chains below all came from one sample that was sequenced in a study of cytomegalovirus exposure and HLA in healthy donors. Primers: 60 Vbeta forward and 13 Jbeta reverse. Repertoires were generated with immunoSEQ multiplex PCR, while TCRdb's copy carries only in-frame clones and drops some. Among around 150,000 clones listed, more than 70% were seen once. Sequences were obtained from PBMCs. These receptors were obtained from a male donor in good health and CMV-seronegative.

This rearrangement joins TRBV28 to TRBJ1-2, with TRBD1 matching over 7 bases. From germline, CDR1 is MDHEN and CDR2 SYDVKM. The junction had 5 bases not matched to a gene; V was cut back by 10 bases and J by 3 bases. This CDR3 spans 12 amino acids. The CDR3 sequence: CATAGTDYGYTF. The DNA for the CDR3 is TGTGCCACCGCCGGGACAGACTATGGCTACACCTTC.

V usage is TRBV6-5 and J usage is TRBJ1-6; D not certain. In germline, CDR1 is MNHEY, CDR2 SVGAGI. This CDR3 has 16 amino acids. Trimming pared 0 bases from V and 5 bases from J, leaving 11 bases between. The CDR3 DNA reads TGTGCCAGCAGTTACTCGCCGTTCCCAGATAATTCACCCCTCCACTTT. Amino acid sequence: CASSYSPFPDNSPLHF.